The 19 T cell receptor beta chains below all came from one sample that was sequenced in a study of graft-versus-host responses after intestinal transplantation. The protocol was immunoSEQ multiplex PCR, while the TCRdb copy is restricted to in-frame clones and leaves out a portion. The sample shows about 26,000 clones, about 81% of them seen only once. Their antigen targets remain unknown. The sequenced sample was unstimulated CD4+ T cells sorted from spleen or lymph node cells, obtained before intestinal transplant. Receptor source: a human donor who received an intestinal transplant.

The chain links TRBV9 to TRBJ1-6, with a weak D call TRBD1 (6 bases). Germline V lookup: CDR1 SGDLS, CDR2 YYNGEE. The CDR3 spans 14 residues. V was trimmed by 0 bases and J by 10 bases, leaving 11 bases between them. The CDR3, as DNA: TGTGCCAGCAGCGTAGTTGAGGGGGGCTCACCCCTCCACTTT. Its translation is CASSVVEGGSPLHF.

V is TRBV5-6 and J is TRBJ1-6; D unresolved. The CDR3 is 15 amino acids. CDR1 and CDR2 from the germline V gene are SGHDT and YYEEEE. V gave up 0 bases and J gave up 4 bases, with 8 bases separating them. The CDR3 protein is CASSLGARYNSPLHF. CDR3 sequence (DNA): TGTGCCAGCAGCTTGGGAGCGAGGTATAATTCACCCCTCCACTTT.

The chain is built from TRBV19 and TRBJ1-4; D uncertain. Looked up from germline, CDR1 is LNHDA and CDR2 is SQIVND (reference sequence). V lost 3 bases, J lost 8 bases, and 19 bases lay in between. The CDR3 is made up of 16 amino acids. The CDR3 loop reads CASSISPAAWGEKLFF. Here the CDR3 DNA reads TGTGCCAGTAGTATTTCCCCGGCCGCTTGGGGAGAAAAACTGTTTTTT.

The J gene is TRBJ2-7, the V gene TRBV27; the D is unclear. V gave up 5 bases and J gave up 1 base, with 12 bases separating them. CDR3 size: 14 residues. Germline assignment: CDR1 MNHEY and CDR2 SMNVEV (reference sequence). The chain's CDR3 is CASSPIRPSYEQYF. The CDR3 DNA reads TGTGCCAGCAGTCCCATAAGGCCATCCTACGAGCAGTACTTC.

The chain uses TRBV5-8 and TRBJ2-5; 11 bases line up with TRBD2. The CDR3 is 17 residues long. The germline CDR1 and CDR2 sequences are SGHTS and YDEGEE. With 2 bases clipped from V and 7 bases from J, the junction kept 13 bases outside the gene matches. The CDR3: CASSFLLAGGPKGTQYF. For the CDR3, the DNA is TGTGCCAGCAGCTTTCTATTAGCGGGAGGGCCGAAGGGGACCCAGTACTTC. Looking up the rest from reference TRBV5-8 and TRBJ2-5 gives the full variable domain: EAGVTQSPTHLIKTRGQQATLRCSPISGHTSVYWYQQALGLGLQFLLWYDEGEERNRGNFPPRFSGRQFPNYSSELNVNALELEDSALYLCASSFLLAGGPKGTQYFGPGTRLLVL.

The chain recombines TRBV5-1 with TRBJ1-3; D remains unclear. Germline CDR1 reads SGHRS; CDR2 reads YFSETQ. The V end lost 0 bases, the J end lost 1 base, and 8 bases lay between the germline ends. The CDR3 has 15 residues. The CDR3 loop reads CASSLEGTSGNTIYF. CDR3 coding DNA: TGCGCCAGCAGCTTGGAGGGTACGTCTGGAAACACCATATATTTT. Filled out from reference TRBV5-1 and TRBJ1-3, the complete variable domain reads KAGVTQTPRYLIKTRGQQVTLSCSPISGHRSVSWYQQTPGQGLQFLFEYFSETQRNKGNFPGRFSGRQFSNSRSEMNVSTLELGDSALYLCASSLEGTSGNTIYFGEGSWLTVV.

This clone was picked up one time. The chain combines TRBV18 with TRBJ1-1; 7 nucleotides align to TRBD1. Germline assignment: CDR1 KGHSH and CDR2 LQKENI. The CDR3 is 20 amino acids. The trim removed 0 bases at V and 2 bases at J, leaving 18 bases unmatched. CDR3 loop: CASSPPREQGPFHINTEAFF. CDR3 nucleotide sequence: TGTGCCAGCTCACCACCAAGGGAACAGGGGCCTTTTCACATCAACACTGAAGCTTTCTTT.

The chain combines TRBV6-1 with TRBJ2-7; D call uncertain. This CDR3 is built from 12 residues. Trimming pared 6 bases from V and 4 bases from J, leaving 10 bases between. The germline V gene encodes CDR1 MNHNS and CDR2 SASEGT. This CDR3 is CASRIGPYEQYF. The CDR3 DNA sequence: TGTGCCAGCAGAATAGGGCCTTACGAGCAGTACTTC.

The chain has TRBV28 and TRBJ1-2, with no clear D. The CDR3 contains 12 residues. The V and J ends lost 2 bases and 5 bases respectively, with 6 bases between them. In germline, CDR1 is MDHEN, CDR2 SYDVKM. CDR3 in DNA: TGTGCCAGCAGTTTAAGGATGTATGGCTACACCTTC. Translating it yields CASSLRMYGYTF.

V gene TRBV27 combines with J gene TRBJ1-5; TRBD1 aligns across 11 bases. The length of the CDR3 is 16 residues. Germline V gene lookup returns CDR1 MNHEY and CDR2 SMNVEV (reference sequence). Trimming cost V 4 bases and J 6 bases; bases outside gene matches: 8. CDR3 loop: CASSSLDRGRGQPQHF. DNA of the CDR3: TGTGCCAGCAGTTCGCTGGACAGGGGGCGAGGTCAGCCCCAGCATTTT.

The CDR3 nucleotides read TGTGCCAGCAGCTTAGGGACTAGCGGGGGCCTCTACGAGCAGTACTTC. This gives the protein CASSLGTSGGLYEQYF. V is TRBV7-6 and J is TRBJ2-7; 13 nucleotides agree with TRBD2. CDR3 length: 16 amino acids. V shed 1 base and J 3 bases; nucleotides not matched to a gene: 3. Germline V gene sequence: CDR1 SGHVS, CDR2 FNYEAQ.

The chain recombines TRBV5-4 with TRBJ2-7, with D unclear. Deletions cut 0 bases from V and 3 bases from J, with 16 bases between. CDR1 and CDR2 from the germline V gene are SGHNT and YYREEE (reference sequence). The CDR3 has 16 amino acids. The CDR3 DNA is TGTGCCAGCAGCTTGGCCTCGTCCAGATACCTCTACGAGCAGTACTTC. As protein: CASSLASSRYLYEQYF.

The rearrangement joins TRBV28 to TRBJ1-5, with D perhaps TRBD1 (5 bases). Germline CDR1 is MDHEN and CDR2 is SYDVKM. The length of the CDR3 is 14 residues. Trimming took off 2 bases at V and 5 bases at J, with 10 bases between the two ends. The CDR3 reads CASSLQGRDQPQHF. The CDR3 DNA reads TGTGCCAGCAGTTTACAGGGACGGGATCAGCCCCAGCATTTT.

The chain joins TRBV27 to TRBJ2-3; 9 bases agree with TRBD2. The junction had 8 bases not matched to a gene; V was cut back by 6 bases and J by 7 bases. CDR1 MNHEY and CDR2 SMNVEV come from the germline V gene (reference sequence). The CDR3 sequence is 14 residues long. The CDR3 protein is CASRTSGESNTQYF. CDR3 sequence (DNA): TGTGCCAGCAGGACTAGCGGCGAGTCGAATACGCAGTATTTT.

The chain links TRBV7-3 to TRBJ1-6, with a tentative D call TRBD1 (5 bases). CDR1 is SGHTA, CDR2 FQGTGA, per germline. There are 14 residues in the CDR3. V was trimmed by 3 bases and J by 10 bases, leaving 13 bases between them. The CDR3 nucleotides are TGTGCCAGCAGCTTGCGCCACAGGCAATCACCCCTCCACTTT. This gives the protein CASSLRHRQSPLHF. Filled out from reference TRBV7-3 and TRBJ1-6, the complete variable domain reads GAGVSQTPSNKVTEKGKYVELRCDPISGHTALYWYRQSLGQGPEFLIYFQGTGAADDSGLPNDRFFAVRPEGSVSTLKIQRTERGDSAVYLCASSLRHRQSPLHFGNGTRLTVT.

The chain couples TRBV29-1 to TRBJ1-4; tentatively, D is TRBD1 (5 bases). The CDR3 is 14 amino acids. CDR1 is SQVTM and CDR2 is ANQGSEA in the germline V gene. The V and J ends lost 0 bases and 5 bases respectively, with 10 bases between them. In DNA form, the CDR3 reads TGCAGCGTTGAAGATCAAGGGGCGAATGAAAAACTGTTTTTT. This translates into CSVEDQGANEKLFF.

The rearrangement links TRBV6-4 to TRBJ1-4; TRBD1 aligns across 7 bases. Germline trimming cut 7 bases from V and 8 bases from J; bases unmatched to any gene: 16. The CDR3 is 16 amino acids. Germline V gene data show CDR1 as MRHNA and CDR2 as SNTAGT. The CDR3 sequence: CASNTGTEQEGEKLFF. CDR3 nucleotide sequence: TGTGCCAGCAATACCGGGACAGAGCAAGAGGGGGAAAAACTGTTTTTT.

This sequence joins TRBV5-1 and TRBJ2-3, with D maybe TRBD2 (6 bases). CDR1 is SGHRS and CDR2 is YFSETQ in the germline V gene. V lost 4 bases, J lost 0 bases, and 15 bases lay in between. The CDR3 loop spans 16 amino acids. The CDR3 coding sequence is TGCGCCAGCAGCCCGGGAGTTGCCCCTAGCACAGATACGCAGTATTTT. Translation: CASSPGVAPSTDTQYF.

Concerning this clone: One junction end does not reproduce the germline sequence, and a read error may be involved. This chain joins TRBV7-7 and TRBJ2-5, with 8 positions matching TRBD1. In germline, CDR1 is SSHAT, CDR2 FNYEAQ (reference sequence). The CDR3 consists of 13 residues. CDR3 nucleotide sequence: TGTGCTAGCAGCTTCGGACAGGGAGAGACCCAGTACTTC. It specifies CASSFGQGETQYF.